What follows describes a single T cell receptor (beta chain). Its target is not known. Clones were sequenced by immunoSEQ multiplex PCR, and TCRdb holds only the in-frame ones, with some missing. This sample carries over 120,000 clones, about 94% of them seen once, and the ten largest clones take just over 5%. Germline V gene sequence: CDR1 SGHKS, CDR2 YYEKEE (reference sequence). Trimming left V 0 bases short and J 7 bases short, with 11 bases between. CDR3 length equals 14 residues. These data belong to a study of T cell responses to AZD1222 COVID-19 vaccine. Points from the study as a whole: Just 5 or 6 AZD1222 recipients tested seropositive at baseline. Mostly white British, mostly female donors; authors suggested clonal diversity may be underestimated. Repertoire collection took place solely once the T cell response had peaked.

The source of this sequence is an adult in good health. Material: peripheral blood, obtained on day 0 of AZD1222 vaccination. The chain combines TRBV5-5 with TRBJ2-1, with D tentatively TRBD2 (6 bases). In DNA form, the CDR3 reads TGTGCCAGCAGCTTGGCCGGGAGTTGGAATGAGCAGTTCTTC. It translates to CASSLAGSWNEQFF.